A single sample is the source of the 8 T cell receptor beta chains below, sequenced in a study of T cell repertoires in cytomegalovirus infection. TCRdb reprocessed the reads via MiXCR and lists one record per CDR3 protein. The table shows about 220,000 distinct CDR3 sequences, with about 40% occurring only once. Antigens for these TCRs are unknown. Sample: CD8+ T cells from cultured PBMCs, taken from culture after CMV antigen stimulation. These receptors came from a human donor in good health (CMV status not recorded). Some clones in this sample may be carry-over from other donors' samples.

The gene calls are TRBV28 and TRBJ2-1, with 7 bases aligning to TRBD2. Germline V lookup: CDR1 MDHEN, CDR2 SYDVKM. The CDR3 extends over 17 amino acids. Trimming removed 5 bases from V and 7 bases from J; junction bases left unmatched: 17. For the CDR3, the DNA is TGTGCCAGCAGTCCCACCAGGTCTAGCGGCCCCTTGAATGAGCAGTTCTTC. It specifies CASSPTRSSGPLNEQFF.

J is TRBJ2-1 and V is TRBV12-5; D might be TRBD1 (6 bases). V lost 3 bases to trimming and J lost 7 bases, with 16 bases between them. CDR1 and CDR2 from the germline V gene are LGHNT and FRNRAP. The CDR3 contains 15 residues. CDR3 in amino acids: CASGFSAGAKNEQFF. The CDR3 nucleotides are TGTGCTAGTGGTTTCTCCGCAGGGGCAAAAAATGAGCAGTTCTTC.

The chain couples TRBV19 to TRBJ1-6; 7 nucleotides match TRBD1. J was trimmed by 9 bases and V by 6 bases; bases with no gene match: 8. This CDR3 spans 14 amino acids. Per germline, CDR1 LNHDA and CDR2 SQIVND (reference sequence). CDR3 protein: CASRGGQKASPLHF. The CDR3 DNA sequence: TGTGCCAGTAGAGGGGGACAGAAGGCTTCACCCCTCCACTTT.

This clonotype was observed a handful of times. The chain links TRBV6-1 to TRBJ2-3; 7 bases line up with TRBD2. CDR3 length: 16 amino acids. V dropped 1 base and J dropped 3; count of bases not matched to a gene: 7. Looked up from germline, CDR1 is MNHNS and CDR2 is SASEGT. The CDR3 loop is CASSEEGGGETDTQYF. The DNA of the CDR3 is TGTGCCAGCAGTGAAGAGGGCGGGGGAGAAACAGATACGCAGTATTTT.

The chain recombines TRBV4-1 with TRBJ1-5, with 9 bases aligning to TRBD1. V shed 0 bases, J shed 4 bases, and the junction held 1 base outside the gene matches. The length of the CDR3 is 15 residues. CDR1 is MGHRA and CDR2 is YSYEKL in the germline V gene. This chain's CDR3 is CASSQDGTGNQPQHF. As DNA, the CDR3 is TGCGCCAGCAGCCAAGATGGGACAGGGAATCAGCCCCAGCATTTT.

In its sample, this clonotype was seen a few times. The rearrangement uses TRBV7-3 and TRBJ1-1; possible D gene TRBD1, 5 bases. CDR3 length: 16 amino acids. CDR1 and CDR2 (germline): SGHTA, FQGTGA. V was clipped by 3 bases and J by 1 base, with 15 bases between them. CDR3 residues: CASSFQRGDGNTEAFF. The CDR3 DNA reads as TGTGCCAGCAGCTTCCAAAGAGGGGACGGGAACACTGAAGCTTTCTTT.

Regarding this clonotype: One junction end does not reproduce the germline sequence, and a read error may be involved. The chain is built from TRBV15 and TRBJ1-4; D gene unclear. The germline CDR1 and CDR2 sequences are LNHNV and YYDKDF (reference sequence). This CDR3 is built from 14 residues. The CDR3 DNA reads as TGTGCCACCAGCAGAGCCATCCGTAATGAAGAACTGTTTTTT. Its translation is CATSRAIRNEELFF.

The chain has TRBV7-6 and TRBJ2-5, with 8 bases aligning to TRBD2. The CDR3 is 18 residues long. The trim removed 3 bases at V and 4 bases at J, leaving 16 bases unmatched. CDR1 SGHVS and CDR2 FNYEAQ come from the germline V gene. CDR3 bases: TGTGCCAGCAGCTTCTCTAGCGTCGGGGGGGGTTCGAGAGAGACCCAGTACTTC. Encoded protein: CASSFSSVGGGSRETQYF.